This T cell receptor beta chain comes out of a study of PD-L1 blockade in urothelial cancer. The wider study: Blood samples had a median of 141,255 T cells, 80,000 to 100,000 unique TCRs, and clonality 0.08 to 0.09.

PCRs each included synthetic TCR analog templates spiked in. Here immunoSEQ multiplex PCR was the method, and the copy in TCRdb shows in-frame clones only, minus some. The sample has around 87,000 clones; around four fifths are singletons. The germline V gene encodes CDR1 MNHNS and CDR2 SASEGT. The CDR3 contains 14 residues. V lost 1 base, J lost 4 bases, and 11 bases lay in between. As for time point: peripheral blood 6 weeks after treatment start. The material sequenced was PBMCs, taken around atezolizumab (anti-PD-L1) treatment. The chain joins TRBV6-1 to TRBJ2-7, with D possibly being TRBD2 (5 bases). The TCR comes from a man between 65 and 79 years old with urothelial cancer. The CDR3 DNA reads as TGTGCCAGCAGTGAAGGAGGGAACGGATACGAGCAGTACTTC. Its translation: CASSEGGNGYEQYF.